Included here is one TCR beta chain sequence, with context. Its antigen remains undetermined. The junction shows a germline mismatch at one end, possibly a read error. Total RNA and DNA were co-extracted without cell sorting from approximately 22-30 mg of bulk tissue using the AllPrep DNA/RNA mini kit. Five patients with histopathologically diagnosed primary liver carcinoma underwent surgical resection in China between 2015 and 2016. Chronic HBV infection was present in the patients, and the patients were treatment-naive at sampling. Five spatially separated regions were sampled per tumor: superior, inferior, left-lateral and right-lateral poles, plus the tumor centre. Histological examination found more than 80% viable tumor cells in every tumor sample. Pieces of fresh tumor and adjacent tissue were cut in half, with one half kept in RNAlater at -80 degrees C and the other half sent for histology.

The entry originates in a study of tumor-infiltrating lymphocytes in primary liver carcinoma (dated by TCRdb to the late 2010s). About the full investigation: Of the five patients (three men and two women, aged 30 to 69 years), four had hepatocellular carcinoma and one had combined HCC and intrahepatic cholangiocarcinoma. The tumors of the five patients were staged as T1-T3 N0M0, with maximum diameters ranging from roughly 4 to 10 cm. Each sample produced roughly 3.5 to 7.13 million productive TCRbeta reads, and read depth showed no significant difference between tissue types. The study combined TCRbeta repertoire sequencing, expression microarrays and whole-exome sequencing across five regions of each liver tumor, with adjacent normal tissue and blood. A total of 35 specimens from 5 patients went through TCRbeta repertoire sequencing, namely 25 tumor regions, 5 adjacent noncancerous liver tissues and 5 peripheral blood samples. To link TCRbeta repertoire diversity to the local molecular phenotype, the 25 or so tumor region samples were profiled with Agilent mRNA microarrays. Repertoires from technical replicates were highly reproducible, with mean shared-clone rates approximately 0.92 and correlation coefficients above 0.95.

In the germline V gene, CDR1 corresponds to SGHAT and CDR2 to FQNNGV. Inclusive of the bounding cysteine and phenylalanine, the CDR3 is 16 residues long. The retained sequence is limited to the CDR3, 48 bases, with the frame set at the first base. Using a constant-region primer and ProtoScript II reverse transcriptase, TCRbeta-specific cDNA was reverse-transcribed from approximately 0.55 ug total RNA. Three nested multiplex PCR rounds, following a slightly modified ARM-PCR procedure, were used to build the TCRbeta libraries. Multiplex TRBV1-TRBV30 forward primers and a Cbeta reverse primer were used in the first two PCR rounds, each of which was run for approximately 9 cycles. Sample barcodes and Illumina adapters were added in a final 25-cycle PCR with Deep VentR polymerase. Before sequencing, amplicons of 200-500 bp were purified from gel using a QIAquick gel extraction kit. An Illumina HiSeq 2500 was used to sequence the TCRbeta amplicons, generating 250-bp paired-end reads. As for the authors' bioinformatics: Trimmomatic v0.33 was used to quality-trim the reads, and FLASH v1.2.11 was used to merge paired reads so that full CDR3 sequences could be recovered. V, D and J germline segments were assigned to the rearranged TCRbeta sequences by MiGEC v1.2.1b. Clonotype statistics, along with Shannon-Wiener diversity indices, were calculated using VDJtools v1.0.0. To reduce sampling bias, subsequent analyses other than the diversity analysis used only the 250 most abundant clonotypes in each sample. The public reads were run again by TCRdb, first through fastp at Q25 and then through MiXCR, and only productive beta chains were kept. Here each entry gathers all rows of one CDR3 protein and keeps the most common genes and DNA. TCRdb's processing, not the authors' own work, is the source of the V and J calls. This sample is represented by approximately 110,000 distinct CDR3 sequences; approximately 64% of them were singletons. The ten top clones hold 8.4% of the sample.

Study-level results and caveats: The top 250 clones accounted for a significantly greater share of the repertoire in tumors than in blood (p = 0.039). Just about 8-24% of top clones turned up in all five regions of a tumor, which suggests spatial heterogeneity among tumor-infiltrating T cells. Because only the TCR beta chain was sequenced and unpaired alpha chains were not captured, true repertoire diversity is likely underestimated. Only five patients were included in the study, and the authors note that the findings should be validated in a larger study. Repertoire overlap was higher between tumor regions (mean around 36%) than tumor-adjacent (approximately 17%) or tumor-blood (about 14%) pairs, consistent with antigen-driven expansion. Since the samples were bulk and unsorted, there was no way to compare CD4+ and CD8+ T cell repertoires.

The sequence joins TRBV11-2 to TRBJ2-5, with the D gene tentatively TRBD1 or TRBD2, based on 7 matching bases in each. The sequenced material came from liver tumor tissue from sampling region 3. The cell subset or site label here, explained by the study, means: tumor region T3, left-lateral pole. This clonotype was obtained from a woman in her sixties or seventies with primary liver carcinoma and hepatitis B virus infection. The DNA sequence reads TGTGTCAGCAGCTTAGGCGTACAGGGGAGGGGAGAGACCCAGTATTTC. Its product reads: CVSSLGVQGRGETQYF. The variable domain in full, with residues beyond the CDR3 obtained from the reference TRBV11-2 and TRBJ2-5 genes, is EAGVAQSPRYKIIEKRQSVAFWCNPISGHATLYWYQQILGQGPKLLIQFQNNGVVDDSQLPKDRFSAERLKGVDSTLKIQPAKLEDSAVYLCVSSLGVQGRGETQYFGPGTRLLVL.